The rows below give T cell receptor beta chains drawn from one sample of a study of cytomegalovirus exposure and HLA in healthy donors. Some clones are missing from TCRdb's copy, which holds only in-frame ones; the method was immunoSEQ multiplex PCR. The sample has approximately 150,000 clones; over 70% are singletons. Source material: PBMCs. Receptors were obtained from a man between 25 and 39 years old in good health and CMV-seronegative. CDR3s include the opening cysteine and the closing phenylalanine or tryptophan. A D gene is named only where the DNA matches it firmly. Some rows mark clone size as missing; the rest say once, few, many or name a class of expanded clone.

.	TRBV5-1	17	TRBD2	TRBJ2-3	TGCGCCAGCAGCTTGGTGGCAAGCGGGATTTCCACAGATACGCAGTATTTT	CASSLVASGISTDTQYF
.	TRBV2	13	.	TRBJ1-1	TGTGCCAGCAATGAGGGCGAGAACACTGAAGCTTTCTTT	CASNEGENTEAFF
.	TRBV9	13	TRBD1	TRBJ1-2	TGTGCCAGCAGCGTAGACAGGGGTGACGGCTACACCTTC	CASSVDRGDGYTF
.	TRBV7-2	15	.	TRBJ1-6	TGTGCCAGCAGCTTAGCGCGGGCAGACGGTTCACCCCTCCACTTT	CASSLARADGSPLHF
few	TRBV7-9	14	.	TRBJ2-5	TGTGCCAGCAGTTTAAGGGGGGGCGCGGAGACCCAGTACTTC	CASSLRGGAETQYF
few	TRBV5-1	16	.	TRBJ2-2	TGCGCCAGCAGCTCAATTACCACTGCGAACACCGGGGAGCTGTTTTTT	CASSSITTANTGELFF
few	TRBV6-1	16	.	TRBJ2-7	TGTGCCAGCAGTGAAGAGGGGTTATTGCGTTTCTACGAGCAGTACTTC	CASSEEGLLRFYEQYF
few	TRBV29-1	12	TRBD1	TRBJ1-1	TGCAGCGTTAGGACAGGAGGCACTGAAGCTTTCTTT	CSVRTGGTEAFF
.	TRBV11-2	13	.	TRBJ2-7	TGTGCCAGCAGCTTGGGACAAAGCTACGAGCAGTACTTC	CASSLGQSYEQYF
.	TRBV18	12	TRBD2	TRBJ2-1	TGTGCCAGCTCAGAAGCTAGCGGCCCTTCGTTCTTC	CASSEASGPSFF
.	TRBV20-1	11	.	TRBJ1-2	TGCAGTGCTAGACGGACGACGGAGGCACCCTTC	CSARRTTEAPF